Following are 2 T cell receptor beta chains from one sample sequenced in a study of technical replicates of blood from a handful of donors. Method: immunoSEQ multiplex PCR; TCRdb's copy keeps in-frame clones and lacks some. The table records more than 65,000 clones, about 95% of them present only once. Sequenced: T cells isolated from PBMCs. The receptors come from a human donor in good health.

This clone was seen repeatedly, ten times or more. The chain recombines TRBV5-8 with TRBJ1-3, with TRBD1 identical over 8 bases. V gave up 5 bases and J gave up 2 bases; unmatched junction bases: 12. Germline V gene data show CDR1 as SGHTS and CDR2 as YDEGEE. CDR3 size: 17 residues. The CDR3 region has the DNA TGTGCCAGCAGTTTCGACAGGGGAAGCGGGACTGGAAACACCATATATTTT. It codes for CASSFDRGSGTGNTIYF.

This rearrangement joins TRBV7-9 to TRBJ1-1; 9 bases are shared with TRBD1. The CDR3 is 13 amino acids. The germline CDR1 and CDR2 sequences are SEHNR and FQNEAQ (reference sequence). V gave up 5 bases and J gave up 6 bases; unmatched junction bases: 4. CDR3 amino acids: CASSGQGFPEAFF. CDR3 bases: TGTGCCAGCAGCGGACAGGGGTTCCCTGAAGCTTTCTTT.